This passage covers 5 T cell receptor beta chains from one sample sequenced in a study of shared clonotypes between healthy human individuals. Sequencing was performed with immunoSEQ multiplex PCR; in TCRdb, only in-frame clones are kept and a portion is missing. In the table there are about 960,000 clones, roughly 72% of which are singletons. Sequencing was performed on memory CD4+ T cells sorted from blood. This sample's subset: CD45RA-negative fraction. The receptors here all came from a young man in good health.

V and J are TRBV18 and TRBJ1-2, with TRBD1 as a possible D gene (5 bases). Looked up from germline, CDR1 is KGHSH and CDR2 is LQKENI. Trimming pared 8 bases from V and 0 bases from J, leaving 16 bases between. This CDR3 region has 15 residues. The CDR3 nucleotides read TGTGCCAGCGCCGAGGGGATACAATCTAACTATGGCTACACCTTC. Amino acid sequence: CASAEGIQSNYGYTF.

V is TRBV10-3 and J is TRBJ1-1, with D possibly being TRBD1 (5 bases). CDR3 size: 14 residues. Deletions cut 3 bases from V and 6 bases from J, with 14 bases between. The germline V gene encodes CDR1 ENHRY and CDR2 SYGVKD. CDR3 nucleotide sequence: TGTGCCATCAGTGAAAGCCCAGGGTCGGCTGAAGCTTTCTTT. Translated: CAISESPGSAEAFF.

Worth noting for this clone: The sample holds other DNA sequences that translate to the same CDR3. The V and J genes are TRBV5-1 and TRBJ1-4, with 7 nucleotides matching TRBD1. The germline V gene has CDR1 SGHRS and CDR2 YFSETQ. The V gene end was trimmed by 0 bases and the J gene end by 6 bases; junction bases not matched to a gene: 2. The CDR3 length is 14 residues. Here the CDR3 DNA reads TGCGCCAGCAGCTTGGGACAGGGTTATGAAAAACTGTTTTTT. Residues: CASSLGQGYEKLFF.

J is TRBJ2-7 and V is TRBV5-1, with D possibly being TRBD1 or TRBD2 (5 bases each). Germline CDR1 SGHRS, CDR2 YFSETQ. The CDR3 runs to 13 residues. Trimming removed 4 bases from V and 5 bases from J, with 13 bases in between. CDR3 nucleotides: TGCGCCAGCAGCCCGAGGGGATGGGACGAGCAGTACTTC. Translating it yields CASSPRGWDEQYF.

V usage is TRBV7-6 and J usage is TRBJ1-1; D is possibly TRBD1 (6 bases). V was pared by 5 bases and J by 1 base, with 17 bases between. Germline CDR1 SGHVS, CDR2 FNYEAQ. This CDR3 comprises 16 residues. The CDR3 DNA sequence: TGTGCCAGCAGCGTTAAGGGGGGGCGCGGGAACACTGAAGCTTTCTTT. As protein: CASSVKGGRGNTEAFF.